This T cell receptor (beta chain) was recovered during a study of blood T cell repertoires in COVID-19. Study background: Spain, Italy and the United States supplied samples that represented acute and convalescent COVID-19. Nucleic acid was either cDNA or gDNA, and it came from T cells, B-cell-depleted T cells, or PBMCs.

Germline V CDR1 and CDR2: SGHRS, YFSETQ. The CDR3 contains 17 residues. The V gene end was trimmed by 4 bases and the J gene end by 10 bases; junction bases not matched to a gene: 15. Original handling: Researchers report that nucleated cell counts were estimated from reference gene primer amplification. The repertoire was sequenced with immunoSEQ multiplex PCR; TCRdb's copy has only in-frame clones and lacks some. Clone size and V and J calls were adopted from that table, with D and trimming inferred from the DNA. There are about 130,000 clones in the sample; roughly 72% occur only once, and 11% lies in the top ten.

The chain couples TRBV5-1 to TRBJ1-6, with 9 bases fitting TRBD1. The source is a human donor in a cohort sampled during active COVID-19. Material for sequencing was peripheral blood. In DNA, the CDR3 is TGCGCCAGCAGCCCCACCGGGACAGGGAGTGTCCGCTCACCCCTCCACTTT. It encodes CASSPTGTGSVRSPLHF.